Presented here are 20 T cell receptor beta chains from one specimen sequenced in a study of cytomegalovirus exposure and HLA in healthy donors. PCR was performed using 60 Vbeta and 13 Jbeta primers. This table comes from immunoSEQ multiplex PCR, and its TCRdb copy is limited to in-frame clones, with some not included. The sample carries 90,000 or so clones, approximately 80% recorded once. Sequencing was performed on PBMCs. The source is a man over 45 in good health and CMV-seronegative.

V gene TRBV28 combines with J gene TRBJ1-3; D may be TRBD1 (6 bases). The CDR3 is 14 amino acids. V was cut by 6 bases and J by 4 bases, with 13 bases left in between. The V gene's germline CDR1 is MDHEN and CDR2 SYDVKM. CDR3 sequence reads: CASSSPGQGNTIYF. Written as DNA, the CDR3 is TGTGCCAGCAGCTCTCCTGGACAGGGAAACACCATATATTTT.

The V and J genes are TRBV5-4 and TRBJ2-5, with TRBD2 matching over 10 bases. The J call could be wrong; TRBJ2-7 is a better fit for the DNA end. In germline, CDR1 is SGHNT, CDR2 YYREEE (reference sequence). The CDR3 runs to 15 residues. CDR3 sequence reads: CATTSGRAVSYEQYF. The CDR3 DNA reads as TGTGCCACTACGAGCGGGAGGGCCGTCTCCTACGAGCAGTACTTC.

This clone was found once. V and J are TRBV4-2 and TRBJ2-7; possible D gene TRBD2, 6 bases. Trimming shortened V by 0 bases and J by 9 bases, and 15 bases separated the two germline ends. The CDR3 totals 14 residues. CDR1 is LGHNA, CDR2 YNFKEQ, per germline. The CDR3 protein is CASSQDRGGHGQYF. CDR3 DNA: TGTGCCAGCAGCCAAGATCGAGGAGGGCACGGGCAGTACTTC.

V usage is TRBV7-9 and J usage is TRBJ2-1; 8 nucleotides line up with TRBD2. V was pared by 5 bases and J by 5 bases, with 8 bases of the junction left unmatched. The CDR3 spans 15 residues. CDR1 is SEHNR and CDR2 is FQNEAQ in the germline V gene (reference sequence). CDR3 in amino acids: CASSPGLARNNEQFF. CDR3 bases: TGTGCCAGCAGCCCCGGACTAGCCCGAAACAATGAGCAGTTCTTC.

The chain recombines TRBV30 with TRBJ2-1; D unresolved. Germline V gene sequence: CDR1 GTSNPN, CDR2 SVGIG (reference sequence). The CDR3 spans 12 residues. Trimming removed 0 bases at V and 9 bases at J, with 9 bases between. For the CDR3, the DNA is TGTGCCTGGAGTGTACTTTCGCGTGAGCAGTTCTTC. Translation gives CAWSVLSREQFF.

Only one count was recorded for this clone. The chain uses TRBV25-1 and TRBJ1-2; no firm D call. V lost 3 bases and J lost 3, with 5 bases in between. CDR1 MGHDK and CDR2 SYGVNS come from the germline V gene. This CDR3 is built from 12 residues. CDR3 nucleotide sequence: TGTGCCAGCAGTGAGGCCTACTATGGCTACACCTTC. Its translation is CASSEAYYGYTF.

For this clone: Different DNA sequences within this sample yield the same CDR3. The rearrangement links TRBV28 to TRBJ1-5; a weak D match, TRBD1 (5 bases). V was shortened by 2 bases and J by 7 bases, with 6 bases between the two germline ends. CDR1 is MDHEN, CDR2 SYDVKM, per germline. CDR3 length: 12 residues. The CDR3 spells CASSLRGQPQHF. The CDR3 coding sequence is TGTGCCAGCAGTTTAAGGGGCCAGCCCCAGCATTTT.

Here the CDR3 DNA reads TGCGCCAGCAGCCAAAAACAGGGTGGATACGAGCAGTACTTC. Its translation is CASSQKQGGYEQYF. The chain employs TRBV4-3 and TRBJ2-7; possible D gene TRBD1, 6 bases. Germline values: CDR1 LGHNA, CDR2 YSLEER. The CDR3 has 14 amino acids. V was pared by 2 bases and J by 4 bases, with 12 bases between.

The rearrangement joins TRBV5-4 to TRBJ2-5; TRBD1 is a possible D gene (5 bases). CDR1 and CDR2 (germline): SGHNT, YYREEE (reference sequence). Trimming left V 1 base short and J 1 base short, with 11 bases between. The CDR3 is 15 residues long. This CDR3 reads CASSLKTALQETQYF. Written as DNA, the CDR3 is TGTGCCAGCAGCTTGAAGACAGCCCTCCAAGAGACCCAGTACTTC.

This clone turned up a few times. DNA for the CDR3: TGTGCCAGCAGCCCCCAGGGGGATAATGAAAAACTGTTTTTT. It yields the protein CASSPQGDNEKLFF. The V and J genes are TRBV4-2 and TRBJ1-4; TRBD1 matches at 7 bases. After removal of 4 bases from V and 4 bases from J, the junction contained 3 bases not matched to a gene. The CDR3 totals 14 residues. Germline loops: CDR1 LGHNA, CDR2 YNFKEQ.

This chain joins TRBV30 and TRBJ2-1, with TRBD2 matching 7 bases. CDR1 is GTSNPN, CDR2 SVGIG, per germline (reference sequence). This CDR3 is 14 amino acids long. Trimming at V came to 5 bases and at J to 2 bases, leaving 6 bases not matched to a gene. The CDR3 loop is CAWSSGITYNEQFF. The CDR3 nucleotides are TGTGCCTGGTCCAGCGGGATCACCTACAATGAGCAGTTCTTC. The complete variable domain, with remaining parts taken from reference TRBV30 and TRBJ2-1, reads SQTIHQWPATLVQPVGSPLSLECTVEGTSNPNLYWYRQAAGRGLQLLFYSVGIGQISSEVPQNLSASRPQDRQFILSSKKLLLSDSGFYLCAWSSGITYNEQFFGPGTRLTVL.

This chain connects TRBV18 to TRBJ1-1; TRBD1 might be the D (6 bases). The CDR3 sequence is 12 residues long. V lost 2 bases, J lost 5 bases, and 6 bases lay in between. Germline assignment: CDR1 KGHSH and CDR2 LQKENI. The CDR3 coding sequence is TGTGCCAGCTCACCAGGGACAACTGAAGCTTTCTTT. Encoded protein: CASSPGTTEAFF. Complete variable domain (other parts from reference TRBV18 and TRBJ1-1): NAGVMQNPRHLVRRRGQEARLRCSPMKGHSHVYWYRQLPEEGLKFMVYLQKENIIDESGMPKERFSAEFPKEGPSILRIQQVVRGDSAAYFCASSPGTTEAFFGQGTRLTVV.

This chain uses TRBV4-1 with TRBJ1-2, with a weak D call TRBD1 (5 bases). Deletions cut 4 bases from V and 4 bases from J, with 13 bases between. Germline V gene data show CDR1 as MGHRA and CDR2 as YSYEKL. The CDR3 has 14 residues. CDR3 protein: CASSPEGTGYGYTF. The CDR3 region has the DNA TGCGCCAGCAGCCCAGAGGGTACAGGCTATGGCTACACCTTC.

This clone came up once. The J gene is TRBJ1-6, the V gene TRBV6-5; D gene ambiguous. Deletions cut 8 bases from V and 7 bases from J, with 15 bases between. This CDR3 comprises 14 residues. From germline, CDR1 is MNHEY and CDR2 SVGAGI. The CDR3 DNA sequence: TGTGCCAGCGGTATACAGAAGCTCAATTCACCCCTCCACTTT. This encodes CASGIQKLNSPLHF.

V gene TRBV6-5 combines with J gene TRBJ2-4; 11 bases line up with TRBD2. This CDR3 is built from 14 residues. Germline lookup yields CDR1 MNHEY and CDR2 SVGAGI. The trim removed 4 bases at V and 8 bases at J, leaving 4 bases unmatched. Here the CDR3 DNA reads TGTGCCAGCAGTTTTAGCGGGAGGGTCGACATTCAGTACTTC. Translating gives CASSFSGRVDIQYF.

This chain uses TRBV30 with TRBJ1-5, with 7 positions matching TRBD1. CDR1 is GTSNPN and CDR2 is SVGIG in the germline V gene (reference sequence). The V gene end was trimmed by 5 bases and the J gene end by 3 bases; junction bases not matched to a gene: 4. The CDR3 is 13 amino acids. CDR3 nucleotide sequence: TGTGCCTGGGGAACAGGGGACAATCAGCCCCAGCATTTT. Translating gives CAWGTGDNQPQHF.

The chain joins TRBV28 to TRBJ2-4; D not resolved. Germline assignment: CDR1 MDHEN and CDR2 SYDVKM. The V end lost 2 bases, the J end lost 7 bases, and 9 bases lay between the germline ends. There are 13 residues in the CDR3. Written as DNA, the CDR3 is TGTGCCAGCAGTTTACCAGTGGAGAACATTCAGTACTTC. Encoded protein: CASSLPVENIQYF.

This chain links TRBV10-3 with TRBJ2-1; no firm D call. The CDR3 is 13 residues long. From germline, CDR1 is ENHRY and CDR2 SYGVKD. The V and J ends lost 4 bases and 8 bases respectively, with 12 bases between them. In DNA form, the CDR3 reads TGTGCCATCAGTGCCGGAGCAGTCTATGAGCAGTTCTTC. Encoded protein: CAISAGAVYEQFF.

The chain uses TRBV13 and TRBJ2-7; tentatively, D is TRBD1 (5 bases). V was pared by 8 bases and J by 4 bases, with 21 bases between. The length of the CDR3 is 15 residues. From germline, CDR1 is PRHDT and CDR2 FYEKMQ (reference sequence). DNA for the CDR3: TGTGCCAGCGGCACCCCACACAAGGGGCGGTACGAGCAGTACTTC. Protein sequence: CASGTPHKGRYEQYF.

This clone was observed a few times. The chain links TRBV10-3 to TRBJ2-5, with TRBD2 identical over 13 bases. V lost 6 bases to trimming and J lost 5 bases; unmatched junction nucleotides: 15. The CDR3 consists of 18 residues. Germline CDR1 reads ENHRY; CDR2 reads SYGVKD. CDR3 coding DNA: TGTGCCATCAGACGGACTAGCGGGAGCTTAGCCGATGGGGAGACCCAGTACTTC. It is translated as CAIRRTSGSLADGETQYF.